The clone carrying this T cell receptor beta chain was seen once. This sample was taken from a study of T cell changes during pregnancy in multiple sclerosis. Clones were sequenced by immunoSEQ multiplex PCR, and TCRdb holds only the in-frame ones, with some missing. Of roughly 72,000 clones detected, 94% appear once; the ten largest clones hold 0.11% to 0.15%. J lost 8 bases, V lost 7 bases, and 5 bases had no gene match. The CDR3 spans 13 residues. Germline values: CDR1 MNHEY, CDR2 SMNVEV (reference sequence). The chain employs TRBV27 and TRBJ1-4, with 9 bases lining up with TRBD1. Sample: CD4+ T cells from peripheral blood mononuclear cells, taken after pregnancy. The receptor comes from a female donor with multiple sclerosis, enrolled in a pregnancy study. CDR3 in amino acids: CASMDRGREKLFF. In DNA, the CDR3 is TGTGCCAGCATGGACAGGGGTAGGGAAAAACTGTTTTTT.